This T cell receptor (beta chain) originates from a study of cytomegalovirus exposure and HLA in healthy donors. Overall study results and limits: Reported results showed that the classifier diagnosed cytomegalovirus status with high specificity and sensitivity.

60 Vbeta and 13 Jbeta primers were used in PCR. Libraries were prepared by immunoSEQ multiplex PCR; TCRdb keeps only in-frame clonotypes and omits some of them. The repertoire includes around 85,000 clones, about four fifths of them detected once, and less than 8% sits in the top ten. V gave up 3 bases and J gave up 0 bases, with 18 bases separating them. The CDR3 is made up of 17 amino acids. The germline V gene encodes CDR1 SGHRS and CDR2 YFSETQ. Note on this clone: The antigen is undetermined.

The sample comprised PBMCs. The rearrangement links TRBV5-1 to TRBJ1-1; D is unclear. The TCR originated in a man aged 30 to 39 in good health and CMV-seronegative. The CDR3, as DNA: TGCGCCAGCAGCTGGTCCCGGCCGGAGGGTGTGAACACTGAAGCTTTCTTT. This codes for CASSWSRPEGVNTEAFF.